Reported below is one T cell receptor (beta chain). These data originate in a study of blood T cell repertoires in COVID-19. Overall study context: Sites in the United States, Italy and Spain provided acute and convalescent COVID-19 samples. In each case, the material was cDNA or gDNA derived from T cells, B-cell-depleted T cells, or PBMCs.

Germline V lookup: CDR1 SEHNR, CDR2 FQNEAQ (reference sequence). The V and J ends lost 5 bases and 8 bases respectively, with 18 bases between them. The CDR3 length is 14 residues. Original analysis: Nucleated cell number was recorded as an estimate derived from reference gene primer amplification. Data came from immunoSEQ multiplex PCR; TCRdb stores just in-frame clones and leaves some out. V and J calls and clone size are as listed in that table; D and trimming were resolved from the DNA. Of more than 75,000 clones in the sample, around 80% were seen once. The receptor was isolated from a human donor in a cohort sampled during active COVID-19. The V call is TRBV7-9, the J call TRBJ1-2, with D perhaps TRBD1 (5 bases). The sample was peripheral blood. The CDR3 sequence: CASSPTAGLEGYTF. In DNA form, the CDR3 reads TGTGCCAGCAGCCCAACTGCGGGACTAGAAGGCTACACCTTC.